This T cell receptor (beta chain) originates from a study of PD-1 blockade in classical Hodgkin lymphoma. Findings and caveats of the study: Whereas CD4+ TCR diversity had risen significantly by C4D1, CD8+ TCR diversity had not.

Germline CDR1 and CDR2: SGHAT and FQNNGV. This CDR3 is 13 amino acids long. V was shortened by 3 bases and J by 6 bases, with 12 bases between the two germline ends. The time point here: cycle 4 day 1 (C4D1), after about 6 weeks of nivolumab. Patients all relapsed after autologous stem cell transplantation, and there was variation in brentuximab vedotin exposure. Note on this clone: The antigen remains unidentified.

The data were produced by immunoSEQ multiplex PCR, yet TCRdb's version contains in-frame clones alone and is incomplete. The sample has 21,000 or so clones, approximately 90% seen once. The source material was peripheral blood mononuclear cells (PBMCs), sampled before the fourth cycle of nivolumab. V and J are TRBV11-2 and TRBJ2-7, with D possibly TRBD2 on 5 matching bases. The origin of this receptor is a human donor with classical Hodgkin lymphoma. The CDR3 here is CASSFARGSEQYF. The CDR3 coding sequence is TGTGCCAGCAGCTTCGCCCGGGGTTCCGAGCAGTACTTC.